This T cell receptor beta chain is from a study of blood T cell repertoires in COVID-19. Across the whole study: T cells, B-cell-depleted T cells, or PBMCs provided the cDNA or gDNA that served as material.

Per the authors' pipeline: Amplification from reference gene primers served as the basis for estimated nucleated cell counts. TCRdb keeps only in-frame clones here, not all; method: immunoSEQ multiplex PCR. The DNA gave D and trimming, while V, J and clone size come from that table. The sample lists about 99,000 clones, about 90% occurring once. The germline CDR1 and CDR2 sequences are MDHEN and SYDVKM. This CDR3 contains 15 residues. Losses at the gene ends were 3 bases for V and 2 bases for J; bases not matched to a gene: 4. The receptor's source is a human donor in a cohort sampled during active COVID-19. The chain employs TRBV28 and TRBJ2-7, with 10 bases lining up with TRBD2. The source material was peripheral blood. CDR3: CASSFGLAATYEQYF. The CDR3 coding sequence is TGTGCCAGCAGTTTTGGACTAGCGGCAACCTACGAGCAGTACTTC.